This T cell receptor (beta chain) was obtained from a study of T cell responses to AZD1222 COVID-19 vaccine. Profiled with immunoSEQ multiplex PCR; TCRdb holds only in-frame clones, not every one. This sample has 150,000 to 200,000 clones, with 85% to 95% found just once. As to this clone: Its antigen is unidentified.

Whole-study findings and limits: The study reported that nearly half of spike-specific TCRs target unmutated variant regions.

The input for sequencing was peripheral blood, taken on day 0 of AZD1222 vaccination. The TCR sequence derives from an adult in good health.

In DNA form, the CDR3 reads TGTGCCAGCAGCTTGTTCACCACTGAAGCTTTCTTT. It specifies CASSLFTTEAFF. This chain links TRBV7-9 with TRBJ1-1; no firm D call. Trimming pared 3 bases from V and 4 bases from J, leaving 6 bases between. CDR3 length: 12 amino acids. CDR1 is SEHNR and CDR2 is FQNEAQ in the germline V gene (reference sequence).